These T cell receptor beta chains were read from a single sample in a study of T cells in Graves' hyperthyroidism and ophthalmopathy. TCRdb re-called the multiplex PCR reads through MiXCR, storing one row per CDR3 protein. The sample comprises roughly 570,000 distinct CDR3 sequences, around 14% of which are singletons, and under 7.5% rests with the top ten. The sequencing input was blood. These receptors were obtained from a woman in her thirties with Graves' hyperthyroidism. CDR3s include the opening cysteine and the closing phenylalanine or tryptophan. A D gene is named only where the DNA matches it firmly. Clone size, where shown, is once, few, many, or a class for clones that have expanded.

cdr3_aa	cdr3_nt	d_call	j_call	v_call	clone_size
CASSQDPLVSYEQYF	TGTGCCAGCAGCCAAGATCCCCTAGTTTCCTACGAGCAGTACTTC	-	TRBJ2-7	TRBV3-1	-
CASSRKPSGTSLASYEQYF	TGCGCCAGCAGCCGCAAGCCTTCCGGGACTTCCTTAGCCTCATACGAGCAGTACTTC	-	TRBJ2-7	TRBV4-1	-
CASSPSSGRFYEQYF	TGCGCCAGCAGCCCCTCTAGCGGGAGGTTCTACGAGCAGTACTTC	TRBD2	TRBJ2-7	TRBV5-1	many
CASSLVGAGTANEKLFF	TGTGCCAGCAGTTTAGTAGGGGCCGGGACAGCAAATGAAAAACTGTTTTTT	TRBD1	TRBJ1-4	TRBV12-3/TRBV12-4	-
CSPLPKVGNEQFF	TGCAGTCCGCTACCCAAGGTCGGCAATGAGCAGTTCTTC	-	TRBJ2-1	TRBV20-1	-
CASSTGSPFGAFF	TGTGCCAGCAGTACCGGGAGCCCCTTTGGAGCTTTCTTT	-	TRBJ1-1	TRBV28	-
CASGLPRRANEQFF	TGTGCTAGTGGTTTGCCCCGCAGGGCGAATGAGCAGTTCTTC	-	TRBJ2-1	TRBV12-5	-
CASSLFQAGSTDTQYF	TGTGCCAGCAGCTTATTCCAGGCGGGAAGCACAGATACGCAGTATTTT	-	TRBJ2-3	TRBV11-2	many
CASNRGQDYGEAFF	TGTGCCAGCAACAGGGGGCAGGATTATGGTGAAGCTTTCTTT	TRBD1	TRBJ1-1	TRBV6-2/TRBV6-3	few
CASSIDSGTSGYNEQFF	TGTGCCAGTAGTATAGATTCCGGGACTAGCGGTTACAATGAGCAGTTCTTC	TRBD2	TRBJ2-1	TRBV19	few
CASSLRAQFYNEQFF	TGTGCCAGCAGTTTACGGGCACAATTCTACAATGAGCAGTTCTTC	-	TRBJ2-1	TRBV28	-
CASSQDRGDWQEQYF	TGTGCCAGCAGCCAAGACAGAGGCGACTGGCAGGAGCAGTACTTC	-	TRBJ2-7	TRBV3-1	-
CASSQVSAGSGNQPQHF	TGTGCCAGCAGCCAAGTATCCGCAGGGTCGGGCAATCAGCCCCAGCATTTT	-	TRBJ1-5	TRBV4-2	many
CASTSGRPLPGELFF	TGTGCCTCGACTAGCGGGAGGCCCCTTCCCGGGGAGCTGTTTTTT	TRBD2	TRBJ2-2	TRBV30	many
CASSLPSGGAFF	TGTGCCAGCAGCTTACCCTCGGGCGGAGCTTTCTTT	-	TRBJ1-1	TRBV11-2	many
CATFLGGGYTF	TGTGCCACTTTCCTAGGGGGAGGCTACACCTTC	-	TRBJ1-2	TRBV7-9	-
CASSQMTSRQETQYF	TGTGCCAGCAGCCAAATGACTAGCCGGCAAGAGACCCAGTACTTC	TRBD2	TRBJ2-5	TRBV7-2	many
CASASLGTKADRGMNTEAFF	TGTGCCAGCGCATCACTGGGTACGAAAGCGGACAGGGGGATGAACACTGAAGCTTTCTTT	TRBD1	TRBJ1-1	TRBV5-6	many
CASSRDIGSSGANVLTF	TGTGCCAGCAGCCGGGACATAGGCAGCTCTGGGGCCAACGTCCTGACTTTC	-	TRBJ2-6	TRBV6-1	-
CASGSPATHRSALMNTEAFF	TGTGCTAGTGGTTCCCCCGCTACCCACCGTTCAGCACTTATGAACACTGAAGCTTTCTTT	-	TRBJ1-1	TRBV12-5	-
CASSPTGGAQPQHF	TGTGCCAGCAGCCCGACAGGGGGCGCCCAGCCCCAGCATTTT	TRBD1	TRBJ1-5	TRBV7-2	many
CSAIPSGSLAEQYF	TGCAGTGCTATACCTAGCGGGAGCTTAGCCGAGCAGTACTTC	TRBD2	TRBJ2-7	TRBV20-1	many
CASSLSSGLAATTDTQYF	TGTGCCAGCAGCTTATCTTCGGGACTAGCGGCTACCACAGATACGCAGTATTTT	TRBD2	TRBJ2-3	TRBV7-2	-
CASSLQPGSLWTDTQYF	TGTGCCAGCAGCTTGCAACCGGGTTCGCTGTGGACAGATACGCAGTATTTT	-	TRBJ2-3	TRBV7-2	many
CASSRRGPTTDTQYF	TGTGCCAGCAGCCGACGAGGTCCGACCACAGATACGCAGTATTTT	-	TRBJ2-3	TRBV7-6	many
CASSVDYSSSYEQCF	TGTGCCAGCAGTGTGGACTACTCCAGCTCCTACGAGCAGTGCTTC	-	TRBJ2-7	TRBV2	few
CASSLGGGSLKNELTEAFF	TGTGCCAGCAGCTTAGGCGGCGGGTCTTTGAAAAATGAACTCACTGAAGCTTTCTTT	-	TRBJ1-1	TRBV7-6	many
CSAREGGGNEKLFF	TGCAGTGCTAGAGAGGGAGGGGGTAATGAAAAACTGTTTTTT	-	TRBJ1-4	TRBV20-1	-
CASSSLRPGQGFTQYF	TGTGCCAGCAGCTCTCTCCGACCGGGACAGGGATTTACGCAGTATTTT	TRBD1	TRBJ2-3	TRBV11-2	many
CASSFSSYNEQFF	TGTGCCAGCAGTTTTTCCTCCTACAATGAGCAGTTCTTC	-	TRBJ2-1	TRBV12-3/TRBV12-4	many
CASAGNANTGELFF	TGTGCCAGCGCGGGAAACGCGAACACCGGGGAGCTGTTTTTT	-	TRBJ2-2	TRBV3-1	-
CASGEAGHNSPLHF	TGTGCCAGCGGGGAGGCCGGTCATAATTCACCCCTCCACTTT	-	TRBJ1-6	TRBV7-6	many
CASSSSGTGGRETQYF	TGCGCCAGCAGCAGCTCAGGGACAGGGGGCAGAGAGACCCAGTACTTC	TRBD1	TRBJ2-5	TRBV5-1	-
CASSQTTGTSMFF	TGCGCCAGCAGCCAAACCACCGGGACTAGTATGTTCTTC	TRBD2	TRBJ2-1	TRBV4-1	-
CASILTRANYGYTF	TGTGCCAGCATTCTGACGCGCGCTAACTATGGCTACACCTTC	-	TRBJ1-2	TRBV6-1	many
CASSFLAGPHVADEQFF	TGTGCCAGCAGTTTCTTGGCAGGGCCCCATGTAGCGGATGAGCAGTTCTTC	-	TRBJ2-1	TRBV28	few
CASSSRQGRALEAFF	TGTGCCAGCAGCTCAAGACAGGGACGGGCCCTTGAAGCTTTCTTT	TRBD1	TRBJ1-1	TRBV7-9	many
CASSVPAGIYTDTQYF	TGTGCCAGCAGTGTCCCTGCGGGAATTTACACAGATACGCAGTATTTT	-	TRBJ2-3	TRBV6-1	many
CASSPDRVEEKLFF	TGTGCCAGCAGCCCGGACAGGGTGGAGGAAAAACTGTTTTTT	TRBD1	TRBJ1-4	TRBV7-9	many
CASSLAGLGNQPQHF	TGTGCCAGCAGTTTAGCAGGTCTTGGCAATCAGCCCCAGCATTTT	-	TRBJ1-5	TRBV12-3/TRBV12-4	many
CASSFGGVYEQYF	TGTGCCAGCAGTTTTGGGGGAGTCTACGAGCAGTACTTC	-	TRBJ2-7	TRBV27	many
CASSIQGLRDIQYF	TGTGCCAGCAGTATCCAGGGGTTGCGTGACATTCAGTACTTC	-	TRBJ2-4	TRBV2	few
CSARGLGEETQYF	TGCAGTGCTAGAGGCCTAGGGGAGGAGACCCAGTACTTC	-	TRBJ2-5	TRBV20-1	many
CASSESAGAQETQYF	TGTGCCAGCAGTGAATCGGCAGGGGCGCAAGAGACCCAGTACTTC	-	TRBJ2-5	TRBV6-1	many
CASRRGVSTDTQYF	TGTGCCAGCAGAAGGGGGGTTAGCACAGATACGCAGTATTTT	-	TRBJ2-3	TRBV6-1	-
CASSPGYEQYF	TGTGCCAGCTCACCGGGATACGAGCAGTACTTC	-	TRBJ2-7	TRBV5-1	many
CASSRDRESNEQFF	TGCGCCAGCAGCCGAGACAGGGAATCTAATGAGCAGTTCTTC	TRBD1	TRBJ2-1	TRBV5-1	many
CASSPPEAGGSNYGYTF	TGTGCCAGCTCACCACCGGAGGCAGGGGGCAGTAACTATGGCTACACCTTC	TRBD1	TRBJ1-2	TRBV18	-
CAISKAGGDSGGELFF	TGTGCCATCAGTAAGGCAGGAGGCGATTCCGGCGGGGAGCTGTTTTTT	-	TRBJ2-2	TRBV10-3	many